This T cell receptor (beta chain) came from a study of T cell responses to AZD1222 COVID-19 vaccine. The V end lost 2 bases, the J end lost 0 bases, and 8 bases lay between the germline ends. The germline gives CDR1 LGHNT, CDR2 FRNRAP. The CDR3 contains 16 residues. Data came from immunoSEQ multiplex PCR; TCRdb stores just in-frame clones and leaves some out. The sample includes over 100,000 clones, around 90% seen only once; the top ten take 6.3%. The starting material was peripheral blood, obtained on day 0 of AZD1222 vaccination. This chain uses TRBV12-5 with TRBJ1-6; D not resolved. The origin of this receptor is an adult in good health. The CDR3, as DNA: TGTGCTAGTGGTTTGATTAGGAACTCCTATAATTCACCCCTCCACTTT. This codes for CASGLIRNSYNSPLHF.